This passage covers 22 T cell receptor beta chains from one sample sequenced in a study of T cells in Graves' hyperthyroidism and ophthalmopathy (dated by TCRdb to the late 2010s). Receptor libraries were prepared by multiplex PCR. Reads for this sample came from an Illumina HiSeq 2000. Amplification of TCR beta CDR3 regions was carried out from RNA transcripts. A first-round RT-PCR of the TCR CDR3 used the HTBI primer set with the Qiagen OneStep RT-PCR kit. TCRdb trimmed the raw reads at Q25, called clones with MiXCR and kept productive beta chains. Rows matching on CDR3 protein sequence are summarized as one entry with the most common DNA and genes. In all, the sample holds about 380,000 distinct CDR3 sequences, and approximately 18% of those were seen once. The ten largest account for less than 45% of the sample. The sample was blood. These receptor sequences come from a man aged 18 to 29 with Graves' ophthalmopathy.

The rearrangement links TRBV4-1 to TRBJ2-7, with D perhaps TRBD1 (6 bases). The germline V and J ends were trimmed by 5 bases and 3 bases, with 20 bases remaining between them. The germline V gene has CDR1 MGHRA and CDR2 YSYEKL. The CDR3 length is 16 residues. DNA of the CDR3: TGCGCCAGCAGCTTCGACGGGACATCCGTACGCTACGAGCAGTACTTC. Protein: CASSFDGTSVRYEQYF.

This clonotype was observed a few times. The V and J genes are TRBV5-1 and TRBJ2-7; 8 bases line up with TRBD2. Germline CDR1 SGHRS, CDR2 YFSETQ. The CDR3 sequence is 15 residues long. With 4 bases clipped from V and 5 bases from J, the junction kept 11 bases outside the gene matches. The CDR3 DNA reads as TGCGCCAGCAGCCCGGGGGGGGGGGCGGTTGACGAGCAGTACTTC. Its translation: CASSPGGGAVDEQYF.

The chain has TRBV2 and TRBJ2-5, with 12 bases matching TRBD1. From germline, CDR1 is SNHLY and CDR2 FYNNEI. CDR3 length: 16 amino acids. The trim removed 5 bases at V and 5 bases at J, leaving 9 bases unmatched. Written as DNA, the CDR3 is TGTGCCAGCAGTCAGTCGGGACAGGGGGCCGGGGAGACCCAGTACTTC. As protein: CASSQSGQGAGETQYF.

The gene calls are TRBV20-1 and TRBJ1-2, with D perhaps matching TRBD1 (6 bases). Germline V CDR1 and CDR2: DFQATT, SNEGSKA (reference sequence). The CDR3 covers 13 residues. V gave up 5 bases and J gave up 4 bases, with 14 bases separating them. Here the CDR3 DNA reads TGCAGTGCTGACACAGGGAGAGGCTATGGCTACACCTTC. It translates to CSADTGRGYGYTF.

Regarding this clonotype: This may be a read error, as it is one base from a much larger clone. V usage is TRBV24-1 and J usage is TRBJ2-7, with D hard to call. The CDR3 is made up of 16 amino acids. Germline V lookup: CDR1 KGHDR, CDR2 SFDVKD. V gave up 0 bases and J gave up 3 bases, with 14 bases separating them. The CDR3 DNA is TGTGCCACCAGTGATTTGCCCCGTCTGTCGGTCTACGAGCAGTACTTC. This translates into CATSDLPRLSVYEQYF.

Many counts were recorded for this clonotype. The chain has TRBV27 and TRBJ2-2, with 7 bases lining up with TRBD2. The CDR3 has 14 residues. In germline, CDR1 is MNHEY, CDR2 SMNVEV (reference sequence). The junction had 3 bases not matched to a gene; V was cut back by 4 bases and J by 4 bases. The CDR3 sequence: CASSWEGSTGELFF. The CDR3 DNA sequence: TGTGCCAGCAGTTGGGAGGGGAGCACCGGGGAGCTGTTTTTT.

The rearrangement uses TRBV6-1 and TRBJ2-7, with TRBD2 matching over 7 bases. This CDR3 has 15 amino acids. The trim removed 2 bases at V and 0 bases at J, leaving 4 bases unmatched. CDR1 MNHNS and CDR2 SASEGT come from the germline V gene. The CDR3 is CASSELGTTSYEQYF. The CDR3, as DNA: TGTGCCAGCAGTGAACTCGGGACTACCTCCTACGAGCAGTACTTC.

This clonotype occurred many times. The chain carries TRBV6-2 or TRBV6-3 and TRBJ1-5, with D maybe TRBD1 (6 bases). The germline CDR1 and CDR2 sequences are MNHEY and SVGEGT. The CDR3 consists of 12 residues. V lost 6 bases to trimming and J lost 8 bases, with 11 bases between them. The CDR3 DNA reads as TGTGCCAGCAGACAGGGAGGGAAGCCCCAGCATTTT. It encodes CASRQGGKPQHF.

The sample holds many counts of this clonotype. V is TRBV6-5 and J is TRBJ2-1; TRBD1 matches 8 bases. Germline CDR1 reads MNHEY; CDR2 reads SVGAGI. The CDR3 consists of 16 residues. V was clipped by 0 bases and J by 8 bases; unmatched bases: 9. CDR3 residues: CASSYSKDRVSDEQFF. Here the CDR3 DNA reads TGTGCCAGCAGTTACTCGAAGGACAGGGTTTCCGATGAGCAGTTCTTC.

This clonotype was recorded many times. This sequence joins TRBV24-1 and TRBJ2-3; 8 bases map to TRBD2. The trim removed 1 base at V and 4 bases at J, leaving 15 bases unmatched. The CDR3 is 19 amino acids. The germline V gene encodes CDR1 KGHDR and CDR2 SFDVKD. The CDR3 protein is CATSDFGQRESLGADTQYF. DNA of the CDR3: TGTGCCACCAGTGATTTTGGCCAGCGGGAGAGTCTAGGCGCAGATACGCAGTATTTT.

This clonotype was found a few times. The rearrangement uses TRBV5-1 and TRBJ2-5; possibly TRBD2 for D (7 bases). Trimming shortened V by 5 bases and J by 3 bases, and 17 bases separated the two germline ends. The CDR3 loop spans 15 amino acids. Germline V gene sequence: CDR1 SGHRS, CDR2 YFSETQ. As DNA, the CDR3 is TGCGCCAGCAGGACCTATAGGGGGGGCGAAGAGACCCAGTACTTC. Protein product: CASRTYRGGEETQYF.

This clonotype was seen a few times. V gene TRBV3-1 combines with J gene TRBJ1-3, with D hard to call. Trimming stripped 2 bases from V and 0 bases from J, with 11 bases between. The CDR3 is 16 amino acids. The germline CDR1 and CDR2 sequences are LGHDT and YNNKEL (reference sequence). The CDR3: CASSQIAADSGNTIYF. The CDR3 DNA reads TGTGCCAGCAGCCAAATCGCAGCAGACTCTGGAAACACCATATATTTT.

At least ten counts were recorded for this clonotype. The V gene is TRBV10-1, the J gene TRBJ1-5; 7 nucleotides match TRBD1. This CDR3 is built from 16 residues. Per germline, CDR1 WNHNN and CDR2 SYGVQD (reference sequence). The junction had 12 bases not matched to a gene; V was cut back by 7 bases and J by 3 bases. The CDR3 is CASTLNRDRYNQPQHF. The CDR3 DNA is TGCGCCAGCACTCTGAACCGGGACAGATACAATCAGCCCCAGCATTTT.

At least ten counts were recorded for this clonotype. The V call is TRBV4-1, the J call TRBJ1-1; 8 nucleotides match TRBD1. With 1 base clipped from V and 7 bases from J, the junction kept 17 bases outside the gene matches. Germline lookup yields CDR1 MGHRA and CDR2 YSYEKL. The length of the CDR3 is 18 residues. CDR3 DNA sequence: TGCGCCAGCAGCCAAGTATTAGGAGACAGGGGTGGACTTGGTGAAGCTTTCTTT. This sequence encodes CASSQVLGDRGGLGEAFF.

This clonotype was found a few times. This sequence joins TRBV10-2 and TRBJ1-5; TRBD1 matches 9 bases. From germline, CDR1 is WSHSY and CDR2 SAAADI. J gave up 4 bases and V 0 bases, and 1 base lay outside the gene matches. The CDR3 is 15 amino acids. The CDR3 region is CASSESTGGNQPQHF. The CDR3 DNA sequence: TGCGCCAGCAGTGAGTCGACAGGGGGAAATCAGCCCCAGCATTTT.

The rearrangement links TRBV11-2 to TRBJ1-5; weak D call: TRBD1 (5 bases). Trimming cost V 5 bases and J 4 bases, with 24 bases left between them. Germline loops: CDR1 SGHAT, CDR2 FQNNGV. CDR3 length: 18 residues. For the CDR3, the DNA is TGTGCCAGCAGCCTCCGGCGGTTCAGCCAGGGAATAAATCAGCCCCAGCATTTT. Translated: CASSLRRFSQGINQPQHF. Full variable domain (remainder filled in from reference TRBV11-2 and TRBJ1-5): EAGVAQSPRYKIIEKRQSVAFWCNPISGHATLYWYQQILGQGPKLLIQFQNNGVVDDSQLPKDRFSAERLKGVDSTLKIQPAKLEDSAVYLCASSLRRFSQGINQPQHFGDGTRLSIL.

This clonotype was recorded a few times. The CDR3 loop reads CATSRDMGVGTDTQYF. CDR3 bases: TGTGCCACCAGCAGAGATATGGGGGTCGGCACAGATACGCAGTATTTT. The rearrangement joins TRBV15 to TRBJ2-3; D may match TRBD1 or TRBD2 (5 bases each). The V and J ends lost 0 bases and 1 base respectively, with 11 bases between them. The germline V gene encodes CDR1 LNHNV and CDR2 YYDKDF (reference sequence). The CDR3 is 16 amino acids.

This clonotype showed up many times. The genes are TRBV2 and TRBJ1-4, with D unresolved. V lost 3 bases, J lost 8 bases, and 13 bases lay in between. In germline, CDR1 is SNHLY, CDR2 FYNNEI. This CDR3 is 14 amino acids long. As DNA, the CDR3 is TGTGCCAGCAGTGACTCGGTGTCAGTAGAAAAACTGTTTTTT. It codes for CASSDSVSVEKLFF. Together with reference TRBV2 and TRBJ1-4, the CDR3 gives the full variable domain: EPEVTQTPSHQVTQMGQEVILRCVPISNHLYFYWYRQILGQKVEFLVSFYNNEISEKSEIFDDQFSVERPDGSNFTLKIRSTKLEDSAMYFCASSDSVSVEKLFFGSGTQLSVL.

The chain has TRBV7-9 and TRBJ1-3, with TRBD1 matching over 7 bases. Germline V gene lookup returns CDR1 SEHNR and CDR2 FQNEAQ (reference sequence). Losses at the gene ends were 2 bases for V and 6 bases for J; bases not matched to a gene: 19. The CDR3 length is 19 residues. CDR3 DNA: TGTGCCAGCAGCTTACGGCGCCGGTACCGGGACAGAAGAAAAAACACCATATATTTT. It codes for CASSLRRRYRDRRKNTIYF.

This clonotype was counted a few times. This chain connects TRBV2 to TRBJ1-6, with D unclear. Germline CDR1 SNHLY, CDR2 FYNNEI. The CDR3 is 14 amino acids. V shed 1 base and J shed 7 bases, with 8 bases lying between them. CDR3 nucleotides: TGTGCCAGCAGTGAAGATGGGTGGAATTCACCCCTCCACTTT. Encoded protein: CASSEDGWNSPLHF.

This clonotype occurred many times. The gene calls are TRBV28 and TRBJ2-5; perhaps TRBD1 as D (6 bases). Trimming removed 8 bases at V and 5 bases at J, with 12 bases between. In germline, CDR1 is MDHEN, CDR2 SYDVKM. CDR3 length: 12 residues. CDR3 coding DNA: TGTGCCAGCGAGGAACAGGGCGAGACCCAGTACTTC. Its translation is CASEEQGETQYF. The full variable domain, completed using reference TRBV28 and TRBJ2-5, is DVKVTQSSRYLVKRTGEKVFLECVQDMDHENMFWYRQDPGLGLRLIYFSYDVKMKEKGDIPEGYSVSREKKERFSLILESASTNQTSMYLCASEEQGETQYFGPGTRLLVL.

This rearrangement joins TRBV24-1 to TRBJ2-2; no clear D. V lost 3 bases to trimming and J lost 4 bases, with 2 bases between them. This CDR3 region has 12 residues. The germline V gene has CDR1 KGHDR and CDR2 SFDVKD. The CDR3 spells CATSDTTGELFF. The CDR3 DNA reads TGTGCCACCAGTGATACCACCGGGGAGCTGTTTTTT.